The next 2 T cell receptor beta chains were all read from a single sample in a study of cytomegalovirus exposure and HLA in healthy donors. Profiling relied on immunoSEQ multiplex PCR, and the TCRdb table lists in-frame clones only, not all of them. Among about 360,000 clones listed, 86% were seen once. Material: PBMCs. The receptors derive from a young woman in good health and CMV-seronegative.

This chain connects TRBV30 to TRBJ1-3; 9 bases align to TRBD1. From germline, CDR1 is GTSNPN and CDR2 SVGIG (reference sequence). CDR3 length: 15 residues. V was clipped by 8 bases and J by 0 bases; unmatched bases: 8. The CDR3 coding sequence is TGTGCCACCCCGGGACAGGGAAGCTCTGGAAACACCATATATTTT. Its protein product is CATPGQGSSGNTIYF. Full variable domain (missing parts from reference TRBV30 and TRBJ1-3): SQTIHQWPATLVQPVGSPLSLECTVEGTSNPNLYWYRQAAGRGLQLLFYSVGIGQISSEVPQNLSASRPQDRQFILSSKKLLLSDSGFYLCATPGQGSSGNTIYFGEGSWLTVV.

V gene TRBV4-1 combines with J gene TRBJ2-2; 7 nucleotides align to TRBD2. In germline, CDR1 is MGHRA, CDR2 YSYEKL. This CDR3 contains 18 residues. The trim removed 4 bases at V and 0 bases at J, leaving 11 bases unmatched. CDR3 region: CASSPRGSGYANTGELFF. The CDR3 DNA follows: TGCGCCAGCAGCCCCCGGGGTAGCGGGTACGCGAACACCGGGGAGCTGTTTTTT.